Reported below is one TCR beta chain. Sorted cells reached over 95% purity in every population. The sample belongs to a study of beta chain features in type 1 diabetes. As every portion of the isolated RNA was reverse transcribed, the sequencing read expressed TCRB transcripts. Naive, central memory and regulatory T cell samples produced a mean of about 4 million reads. Libraries were prepared by immunoSEQ multiplex PCR; TCRdb keeps only in-frame clonotypes and omits some of them. The sample records roughly 310,000 clones, approximately 9.9% being singletons. CDR3 length: 17 residues. The V and J ends lost 0 bases and 1 base respectively, with 13 bases between them. CDR1 and CDR2 (germline): SGDLS, YYNGEE.

Sequenced sample: naive CD4+ T cells from blood. The J gene is TRBJ2-2, the V gene TRBV9; a weak D match, TRBD1 (5 bases). The sequence was collected from a woman in her 30s in good health. The CDR3 DNA follows: TGTGCCAGCAGCGTAGACAGGTTCGACCAGAACACCGGGGAGCTGTTTTTT. This gives the protein CASSVDRFDQNTGELFF.